This T cell receptor beta chain comes out of a study of Tregs in tolerant kidney transplant recipients. Libraries were prepared by immunoSEQ multiplex PCR; TCRdb keeps only in-frame clonotypes and omits some of them. The sample lists about 77,000 clones; 95% to 98% were seen once. Germline CDR1 and CDR2: MDHEN and SYDVKM. CDR3 length equals 15 residues. The V gene lost 10 bases and the J gene lost 2 bases, with 15 bases spanning the gap. The sequence was collected from a human donor who received a combined kidney and bone marrow transplant. This specimen was CD4+ T cells from blood, taken before the transplant. The genes are TRBV28 and TRBJ2-6, with a possible D match to TRBD2 (5 bases). This chain's CDR3 is CATARGPPGANVLTF. CDR3 sequence (DNA): TGTGCCACCGCTCGGGGTCCCCCTGGGGCCAACGTCCTGACTTTC.